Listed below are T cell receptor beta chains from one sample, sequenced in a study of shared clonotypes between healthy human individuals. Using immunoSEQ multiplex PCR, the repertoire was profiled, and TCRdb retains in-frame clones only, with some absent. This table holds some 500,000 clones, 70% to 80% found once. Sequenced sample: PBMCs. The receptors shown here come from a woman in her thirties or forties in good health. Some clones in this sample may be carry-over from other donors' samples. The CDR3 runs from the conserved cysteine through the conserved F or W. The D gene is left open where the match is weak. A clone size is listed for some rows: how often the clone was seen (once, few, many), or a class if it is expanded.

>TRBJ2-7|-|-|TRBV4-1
CASSQFGVSYEQYF
TGCGCCAGCAGCCAGTTCGGTGTGTCCTACGAGCAGTACTTC
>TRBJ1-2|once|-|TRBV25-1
CASSAPRDAYYGYTF
TGTGCCAGCAGTGCCCCCCGGGACGCGTACTATGGCTACACCTTC
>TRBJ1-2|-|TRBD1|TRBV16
CASSQSGQGHGYTF
TGTGCCAGCAGCCAATCGGGACAGGGGCACGGCTACACCTTC
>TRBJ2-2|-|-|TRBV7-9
CASSPEVGNTGELFF
TGTGCCAGCAGCCCCGAGGTTGGGAACACCGGGGAGCTGTTTTTT
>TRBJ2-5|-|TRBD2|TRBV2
CATTGGVQETQYF
TGTGCCACCACTGGGGGGGTCCAAGAGACCCAGTACTTC
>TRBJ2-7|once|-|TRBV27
CASRRTSPRDEQYF
TGTGCCAGCAGGCGTACTAGCCCTAGGGACGAGCAGTACTTC
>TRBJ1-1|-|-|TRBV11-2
CASSDRDKNTEAFF
TGTGCCAGCAGCGACCGGGACAAGAACACTGAAGCTTTCTTT
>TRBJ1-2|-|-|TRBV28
CASSFGLNYGYTF
TGTGCCAGCAGTTTCGGCTTAAACTATGGCTACACCTTC
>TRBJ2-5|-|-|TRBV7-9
CASSPQRETQYF
TGTGCCAGCAGCCCACAACGGGAGACCCAGTACTTC
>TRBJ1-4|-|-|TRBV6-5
CASSYAATNEKLFF
TGTGCCAGCAGTTACGCTGCAACTAATGAAAAACTGTTTTTT
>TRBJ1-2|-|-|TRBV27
CASTPRGGEGYTF
TGTGCCAGCACTCCCCGGGGCGGGGAAGGCTACACCTTC
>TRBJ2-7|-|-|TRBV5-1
CASSLGRAVSSYEQYF
TGCGCCAGCAGCTTGGGTCGGGCGGTAAGCTCCTACGAGCAGTACTTC
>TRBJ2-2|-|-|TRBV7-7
CASSLGGSNTGELFF
TGTGCCAGCAGCTTAGGTGGTTCGAACACCGGGGAGCTGTTTTTT
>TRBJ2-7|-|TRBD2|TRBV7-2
CASSPTSGSYEQYF
TGTGCCAGCAGCCCTACTAGCGGGAGCTACGAGCAGTACTTC
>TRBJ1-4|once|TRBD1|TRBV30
CAAQRTGNEKLLF
TGTGCCGCTCAAAGGACAGGGAATGAAAAACTGCTTTTT